The 28 T cell receptor beta chains reported below all come from one sample, sequenced in a study of cytomegalovirus exposure and HLA in healthy donors. 13 Jbeta primers and 60 Vbeta primers were used for the PCR. Assay: immunoSEQ multiplex PCR; the TCRdb copy retains only in-frame clones and omits some. The repertoire consists of 100,000 or so clones, with 75% to 85% occurring once and the leading ten covering 3.5% to 4%. Sequencing used PBMCs. The receptors were gathered from a woman in her forties or fifties in good health and CMV-seropositive.

V and J are TRBV6-1 and TRBJ1-1, with a possible D match to TRBD1 (6 bases). V dropped 10 bases and J dropped 4 bases, with 16 bases sitting between them. This CDR3 spans 13 amino acids. Germline V gene sequence: CDR1 MNHNS, CDR2 SASEGT. CDR3 protein: CATLQGRGTEAFF. The CDR3 DNA is TGTGCCACCTTACAGGGACGGGGCACTGAAGCTTTCTTT.

This chain joins TRBV6-5 and TRBJ1-1; a weak D match, TRBD1 (5 bases). The V gene's germline CDR1 is MNHEY and CDR2 SVGAGI. The CDR3 is 13 amino acids. Between the trimmed V and J ends, which lost 8 bases and 0 bases, there was a span of 10 bases. The CDR3 reads CASGGGMNTEAFF. The CDR3 nucleotides are TGTGCCAGCGGGGGGGGGATGAACACTGAAGCTTTCTTT.

V is TRBV6-6 and J is TRBJ2-3; 10 nucleotides align to TRBD1. Trimming removed 4 bases from V and 4 bases from J; junction bases left unmatched: 8. The CDR3 contains 16 residues. CDR1 and CDR2 (germline): MNHNY, SVGAGI (reference sequence). CDR3 sequence: CASSFPGQGSADTQYF. CDR3 DNA: TGTGCCAGCAGTTTCCCGGGACAGGGGTCGGCAGATACGCAGTATTTT.

V gene TRBV5-1 combines with J gene TRBJ1-1; D gene unclear. This CDR3 contains 11 residues. The germline V gene has CDR1 SGHRS and CDR2 YFSETQ. V was cut by 3 bases and J by 7 bases, with 7 bases left in between. CDR3 bases: TGCGCCAGCAGCTCGCGGGATGAAGCTTTCTTT. It yields the protein CASSSRDEAFF.

The chain combines TRBV7-9 with TRBJ1-4, with 7 bases aligning to TRBD1. With 5 bases clipped from V and 3 bases from J, the junction kept 6 bases outside the gene matches. Germline V gene data show CDR1 as SEHNR and CDR2 as FQNEAQ (reference sequence). The CDR3 is 15 amino acids. The CDR3: CASSPPGQPNEKLFF. CDR3 nucleotide sequence: TGTGCCAGCAGCCCGCCGGGACAGCCTAATGAAAAACTGTTTTTT.

V and J are TRBV6-1 and TRBJ1-5; D unclear. V lost 1 base and J 3 bases, leaving 16 bases between the germline ends. The CDR3 spans 17 residues. Germline CDR1 reads MNHNS; CDR2 reads SASEGT. CDR3 bases: TGTGCCAGCAGTGAAGGCATTTTCGGCGACTTCAATCAGCCCCAGCATTTT. Encoded protein: CASSEGIFGDFNQPQHF.

V gene TRBV15 combines with J gene TRBJ1-2; 11 bases are shared with TRBD1. Unmatched junction bases numbered 1, after V lost 1 base and J lost 3 bases. CDR3 length equals 15 residues. Germline V CDR1 and CDR2: LNHNV, YYDKDF (reference sequence). In DNA form, the CDR3 reads TGTGCCACCAGCAGAGCGGGACAGGGGGACTATGGCTACACCTTC. Its translation is CATSRAGQGDYGYTF.

J is TRBJ2-7 and V is TRBV5-4; tentatively, D is TRBD2 (6 bases). Germline CDR1 reads SGHNT; CDR2 reads YYREEE (reference sequence). This CDR3 has 14 amino acids. V was pared by 2 bases and J by 0 bases, with 9 bases between. This CDR3 is CASSFGTRSYEQYF. The CDR3 nucleotides read TGTGCCAGCAGCTTCGGGACTCGCTCCTACGAGCAGTACTTC.

J is TRBJ1-1 and V is TRBV9; D is possibly TRBD1 (5 bases). V dropped 3 bases and J dropped 8 bases, with 8 bases sitting between them. Germline CDR1 is SGDLS and CDR2 is YYNGEE. The CDR3 runs to 11 residues. CDR3 nucleotide sequence: TGTGCCAGCAGCGGAGGACAAGAAGCTTTCTTT. Translated, it gives CASSGGQEAFF.

The rearrangement uses TRBV27 and TRBJ1-6, with unresolved D. The CDR3 totals 17 residues. Deletions cut 6 bases from V and 10 bases from J, with 25 bases between. Germline V gene lookup returns CDR1 MNHEY and CDR2 SMNVEV (reference sequence). CDR3 nucleotides: TGTGCCAGCAGCTTCTATCGTAACAAGGGAGGAAGGTCACCCCTCCACTTT. Amino acids: CASSFYRNKGGRSPLHF.

This clone was detected once. The rearrangement uses TRBV29-1 and TRBJ1-4; perhaps TRBD1 as D (6 bases). This CDR3 has 15 residues. V was trimmed by 4 bases and J by 16 bases, leaving 28 bases between them. Looked up from germline, CDR1 is SQVTM and CDR2 is ANQGSEA. This CDR3 is CSVVDPGEGSPREFF. As DNA, the CDR3 is TGCAGCGTTGTTGACCCAGGGGAAGGGTCCCCACGGGAGTTTTTT.

This clone came up once. The gene calls are TRBV9 and TRBJ2-1, with TRBD2 matching over 8 bases. From germline, CDR1 is SGDLS and CDR2 YYNGEE. The CDR3 consists of 19 residues. Trimming at V came to 3 bases and at J to 0 bases, leaving 14 bases not matched to a gene. CDR3 nucleotide sequence: TGTGCCAGCAGCGCCCGGGGGGGTCCCCACCAGGGCTCCTACAATGAGCAGTTCTTC. Protein product: CASSARGGPHQGSYNEQFF.

This chain joins TRBV5-1 and TRBJ2-7; possible D gene TRBD2, 6 bases. V lost 4 bases, J lost 1 base, and 18 bases lay in between. The CDR3 is made up of 16 amino acids. The germline CDR1 and CDR2 sequences are SGHRS and YFSETQ. This CDR3 reads CASSQSRDSGSYEQYF. The CDR3 DNA is TGCGCCAGCAGCCAATCGAGGGACTCGGGGTCCTACGAGCAGTACTTC.

This chain links TRBV5-4 with TRBJ2-5; 7 bases line up with TRBD1. V trimming: 1 base; J trimming: 5 bases; junction bases outside the gene matches: 14. Germline V gives CDR1 SGHNT, CDR2 YYREEE (reference sequence). This CDR3 comprises 17 residues. This CDR3 reads CASSLTGVGDKGETQYF. CDR3 in DNA: TGTGCCAGCAGCTTGACAGGGGTTGGGGACAAAGGGGAGACCCAGTACTTC.

The chain employs TRBV5-1 and TRBJ2-1; no firm D call. The length of the CDR3 is 15 residues. The germline V gene encodes CDR1 SGHRS and CDR2 YFSETQ. V was trimmed by 4 bases and J by 9 bases, leaving 20 bases between them. The CDR3 sequence is CASSRPGPRTGEQFF. The CDR3 DNA reads TGCGCCAGCAGCCGGCCGGGTCCCAGAACGGGTGAGCAGTTCTTC.

A few counts support this clone. This chain uses TRBV19 with TRBJ2-7, with TRBD1 as a possible D gene (6 bases). V lost 6 bases and J lost 1, with 13 bases in between. Germline V gene data show CDR1 as LNHDA and CDR2 as SQIVND (reference sequence). The CDR3 is 14 residues long. Here the CDR3 reads CASRRTTGSYEQYF. CDR3 coding DNA: TGTGCCAGTAGGAGAACAACAGGGTCCTACGAGCAGTACTTC.

This clone has just one count. DNA of the CDR3: TGTGCCAGCACTAAAGGGGCGGGAGACGCTAGCACAGATACGCAGTATTTT. It translates to CASTKGAGDASTDTQYF. The V gene is TRBV9, the J gene TRBJ2-3; 7 bases match TRBD2. Trimming cost V 6 bases and J 0 bases; bases outside gene matches: 13. From germline, CDR1 is SGDLS and CDR2 YYNGEE. The CDR3 is 17 amino acids.

J is TRBJ1-5 and V is TRBV4-1; D gene unclear. V was trimmed by 3 bases and J by 11 bases, leaving 14 bases between them. CDR3 length: 13 residues. CDR1 and CDR2 (germline): MGHRA, YSYEKL. CDR3 sequence: CASSQEDGRAQHF. The CDR3 DNA reads TGCGCCAGCAGCCAGGAGGACGGACGGGCCCAGCATTTT.

The rearrangement links TRBV19 to TRBJ2-6, with D perhaps TRBD1 (6 bases). The CDR3 loop spans 16 amino acids. The V end lost 4 bases, the J end lost 4 bases, and 14 bases lay between the germline ends. Germline V gene sequence: CDR1 LNHDA, CDR2 SQIVND (reference sequence). CDR3 nucleotides: TGTGCCAGTAGTAGGGGGCAGAGAATAGGGGCCAACGTCCTGACTTTC. Protein: CASSRGQRIGANVLTF.

V gene TRBV7-8 combines with J gene TRBJ2-4; maybe TRBD1 (5 bases). Germline V gene data show CDR1 as SGHVS and CDR2 as FQNEAQ. V shed 1 base and J shed 1 base, with 11 bases lying between them. CDR3 length: 16 amino acids. The CDR3 region has the DNA TGTGCCAGCAGCTTAGTTAGGGGTATCGCCAAAAACATTCAGTACTTC. The encoded protein is CASSLVRGIAKNIQYF.

This rearrangement joins TRBV27 to TRBJ2-1; tentatively, D is TRBD2 (5 bases). The CDR3 length is 12 residues. Germline V gene sequence: CDR1 MNHEY, CDR2 SMNVEV (reference sequence). Trimming took off 4 bases at V and 10 bases at J, with 11 bases between the two ends. Here the CDR3 reads CASSSDYPEQFF. The CDR3 coding sequence is TGTGCCAGCAGTTCCGACTACCCCGAGCAGTTCTTC.

The rearrangement links TRBV25-1 to TRBJ1-2, with D maybe TRBD1 (5 bases). Germline CDR1 is MGHDK and CDR2 is SYGVNS. Trimming took off 4 bases at V and 6 bases at J, with 15 bases between the two ends. The CDR3 length is 14 residues. CDR3: CASSVWGENHGYTF. The CDR3 region has the DNA TGTGCCAGCAGTGTTTGGGGCGAAAATCATGGCTACACCTTC.

The chain uses TRBV2 and TRBJ2-1; TRBD2 matches at 11 bases. With 8 bases clipped from V and 2 bases from J, the junction kept 8 bases outside the gene matches. Germline lookup yields CDR1 SNHLY and CDR2 FYNNEI. The CDR3 spans 16 residues. CDR3 in DNA: TGTGCCAGCGGTTCCTTGACTAGCGGGACCTACAATGAGCAGTTCTTC. Its protein product is CASGSLTSGTYNEQFF.

This chain uses TRBV29-1 with TRBJ1-1, with no clear D. This CDR3 has 13 residues. Germline assignment: CDR1 SQVTM and CDR2 ANQGSEA. The V end lost 7 bases, the J end lost 0 bases, and 12 bases lay between the germline ends. The CDR3: CSAPIGMNTEAFF. DNA for the CDR3: TGCAGCGCCCCCATCGGGATGAACACTGAAGCTTTCTTT.

As regards this clone: One end of the junction is discordant with germline, which a read error may explain. The V call is TRBV7-9, the J call TRBJ2-6; unclear D gene. Germline lookup yields CDR1 SEHNR and CDR2 FQNEAQ (reference sequence). The CDR3 runs 13 residues. CDR3 amino acids: CSSSPQGANVLTF. The CDR3 DNA follows: TGTTCCAGCAGCCCCCAAGGGGCCAACGTCCTGACTTTC.

This rearrangement joins TRBV21-1 to TRBJ2-7; the table's D call TRBD2 went unverified against the DNA. TRBV21-1 corresponds to a pseudogene. The CDR3 has 16 residues. DNA of the CDR3: TGTGCCAGCAGCAACGTAGAGGCAGCGAAGCCCTACGAGCAGTACTTC. Protein product: CASSNVEAAKPYEQYF.

V gene TRBV27 combines with J gene TRBJ2-7, with 10 bases identical to TRBD1. V gave up 5 bases and J gave up 4 bases; unmatched junction bases: 5. The germline CDR1 and CDR2 sequences are MNHEY and SMNVEV (reference sequence). The CDR3 totals 14 residues. The CDR3 is CASSPTGGLYEQYF. Written as DNA, the CDR3 is TGTGCCAGCAGTCCGACAGGGGGCCTATACGAGCAGTACTTC.

The rearrangement links TRBV2 to TRBJ2-1, with TRBD2 as a possible D gene (5 bases). CDR3 length: 11 residues. The V gene's germline CDR1 is SNHLY and CDR2 FYNNEI. Trimming took off 6 bases at V and 9 bases at J, with 9 bases between the two ends. DNA for the CDR3: TGTGCCAGCAGCATACGGGGTGAGCAGTTCTTC. Translated, it gives CASSIRGEQFF.